This section outlines one T cell receptor beta chain sequence together with its context. Its antigen is still unknown. This entry belongs to a study of cytomegalovirus exposure and HLA in healthy donors. The study, taken as a whole, reports: Per a prior analysis, the majority of TCR beta V segments were productive roughly 90% or roughly 30% of the time.

PCR involved 60 Vbeta and 13 Jbeta primers. As handled by the study authors: Later analysis identified tens of millions of unique TCR beta chains, about 10 million shared. Data came from immunoSEQ multiplex PCR; TCRdb stores just in-frame clones and leaves some out. D and trimming come from the DNA, and the V and J calls and clone size come from that table. The sample shows about 160,000 clones, roughly 80% of them seen only once. The CDR3 spans 12 residues. Germline-derived CDR1 and CDR2 are SGHAT and FQDESV (reference sequence). Trimming cost V 5 bases and J 0 bases, with 3 bases left between them. Sequencing was done on a sample of PBMCs. J is TRBJ2-3 and V is TRBV11-1, with D unresolved. This sequence was found in a woman between 45 and 60 years old in good health and CMV-seropositive. CDR3 coding DNA: TGTGCCAGCAGCCCTAGCACAGATACGCAGTATTTT. Protein sequence: CASSPSTDTQYF.